This entry lists 15 T cell receptor beta chains sequenced from one sample in a study of T cells in Graves' hyperthyroidism and ophthalmopathy. Authors of the study amplified TCR beta CDR3 regions from RNA transcripts. First-round RT-PCR targeting the TCR CDR3 was performed with the HTBI primer set. TCRdb processed the multiplex PCR reads anew with MiXCR; each CDR3 protein has one entry. The sample consists of 380,000 or so distinct CDR3 sequences, about 15% of them appearing once. Source material: blood. Receptors were obtained from a woman aged 25 to 39 with Graves' hyperthyroidism.

The gene calls are TRBV28 and TRBJ2-7; 7 bases are shared with TRBD1. Per germline, CDR1 MDHEN and CDR2 SYDVKM. The CDR3 is made up of 13 amino acids. V gave up 5 bases and J gave up 2 bases; unmatched junction bases: 3. CDR3 nucleotide sequence: TGTGCCAGCAGTGGGACAGATACCTACGAGCAGTACTTC. This encodes CASSGTDTYEQYF.

This clonotype appeared many times. This sequence joins TRBV20-1 and TRBJ2-1; TRBD2 matches at 10 bases. Germline V lookup: CDR1 DFQATT, CDR2 SNEGSKA (reference sequence). Germline trimming cut 6 bases from V and 6 bases from J; bases unmatched to any gene: 8. The CDR3 is 14 amino acids. CDR3 amino acids: CSALRASGGNEQFF. CDR3 DNA: TGCAGTGCCCTTCGGGCTAGCGGGGGCAATGAGCAGTTCTTC.

The chain has TRBV2 and TRBJ2-4; D perhaps matches TRBD1 (7 bases). CDR3 length: 14 residues. Germline assignment: CDR1 SNHLY and CDR2 FYNNEI. The germline V and J ends were trimmed by 8 bases and 2 bases, with 13 bases remaining between them. The CDR3 nucleotides are TGTGCCAGCGAGCAGGGGGGTTCCAAAAACATTCAGTACTTC. This sequence encodes CASEQGGSKNIQYF.

A remark on this clonotype: A much larger clone lies a single base off, so this may be a read error. The CDR3 ends on some other residue instead of the conserved phenylalanine or tryptophan, so this is likely a read error. This chain uses TRBV6-1 with TRBJ1-1; D is unresolved. CDR3 length: 13 amino acids. V was pared by 6 bases and J by 1 base, with 9 bases between. Per the germline V gene, CDR1 is MNHNS and CDR2 is SASEGT. CDR3: CASRLHSNTEAFS. DNA of the CDR3: TGTGCCAGCAGACTGCACTCGAACACTGAAGCTTTCTCT.

V gene TRBV10-3 combines with J gene TRBJ2-7, with D maybe TRBD2 (5 bases). Trimming took off 10 bases at V and 1 base at J, with 14 bases between the two ends. CDR1 and CDR2 from the germline V gene are ENHRY and SYGVKD. The CDR3 runs to 13 residues. The CDR3 bases are TGTGCCACCCATAGCGAGAAATCCTACGAGCAGTACTTC. This codes for CATHSEKSYEQYF.

This clonotype was seen only a few times. The chain combines TRBV9 with TRBJ1-2, with 8 bases fitting TRBD1. Losses at the gene ends were 5 bases for V and 3 bases for J; bases not matched to a gene: 3. Germline V CDR1 and CDR2: SGDLS, YYNGEE. The CDR3 length is 13 residues. Here the CDR3 reads CASSTGGDYGYTF. The CDR3 bases are TGTGCCAGCAGTACAGGGGGGGACTATGGCTACACCTTC.

The chain uses TRBV6-2 or TRBV6-3 and TRBJ2-7; 9 nucleotides align to TRBD1. From germline, CDR1 is MNHEY and CDR2 SVGEGT. This CDR3 contains 15 residues. Trimming at V came to 3 bases and at J to 7 bases, leaving 10 bases not matched to a gene. DNA of the CDR3: TGTGCCAGCAGTTATTCCGGGACAGGGACGTGGGAGCAGTACTTC. Protein: CASSYSGTGTWEQYF.

Many counts were recorded for this clonotype. The chain joins TRBV12-3 or TRBV12-4 to TRBJ1-5, with 7 positions matching TRBD1. This CDR3 is built from 13 residues. With 3 bases clipped from V and 9 bases from J, the junction kept 5 bases outside the gene matches. The CDR3: CASSFSAGGPQHF. The CDR3 DNA is TGTGCCAGCAGTTTTTCGGCAGGGGGGCCCCAGCATTTT.

This clonotype came up a few times. In DNA, the CDR3 is TGTGCCAGCAGCCCAAGAGGGTCCCTCCACTTT. Amino acids: CASSPRGSLHF. The chain employs TRBV6-1 and TRBJ1-6; D not resolved. Germline lookup yields CDR1 MNHNS and CDR2 SASEGT. The CDR3 consists of 11 residues. V was pared by 6 bases and J by 14 bases, with 11 bases between.

This clonotype occurred many times. This sequence joins TRBV5-6 and TRBJ2-1; D perhaps matches TRBD1 (7 bases). This CDR3 has 15 residues. Germline loops: CDR1 SGHDT, CDR2 YYEEEE. Trimming removed 6 bases from V and 5 bases from J, with 18 bases in between. The CDR3: CASTQGGHGDNEQFF. The CDR3 DNA reads as TGTGCCAGCACCCAGGGGGGACACGGGGACAATGAGCAGTTCTTC.

The J gene is TRBJ2-4, the V gene TRBV2, with a possible D match to TRBD1 (6 bases). This CDR3 has 17 residues. V gave up 6 bases and J gave up 0 bases, with 18 bases separating them. Germline CDR1 reads SNHLY; CDR2 reads FYNNEI. The CDR3 coding sequence is TGTGCCAGCAGGAGGCCCGGACAGAATATAGCCAAAAACATTCAGTACTTC. Translating it yields CASRRPGQNIAKNIQYF.

This clonotype was counted many times. The J gene is TRBJ1-1, the V gene TRBV12-3 or TRBV12-4, with D uncertain. V gave up 3 bases and J gave up 7 bases, with 9 bases separating them. The CDR3 runs 12 residues. As DNA, the CDR3 is TGTGCCAGCAGTTTCCGACCCAGTGAAGCTTTCTTT. It codes for CASSFRPSEAFF.

The sample holds a few counts of this clonotype. This chain uses TRBV29-1 with TRBJ1-1; no definite D call. The CDR3 spans 12 residues. The germline V and J ends were trimmed by 5 bases and 7 bases, with 14 bases remaining between them. The germline V gene encodes CDR1 SQVTM and CDR2 ANQGSEA. CDR3 DNA sequence: TGCAGCGTTACCTTGAGTGCGGTTGAAGCTTTCTTT. Protein sequence: CSVTLSAVEAFF.

This clonotype was detected a few times. This rearrangement joins TRBV29-1 to TRBJ2-5, with D tentatively TRBD1 (6 bases). The CDR3 covers 13 residues. With 6 bases removed from V and 5 bases from J, the gap between germline ends came to 16 bases. Germline CDR1 SQVTM, CDR2 ANQGSEA. The CDR3 DNA follows: TGCAGCGTGGCCGGGCAGGGGCGGGAGACCCAGTACTTC. Residues: CSVAGQGRETQYF.

This clonotype was counted only a few times. This chain connects TRBV27 to TRBJ2-2, with 10 nucleotides matching TRBD2. Germline assignment: CDR1 MNHEY and CDR2 SMNVEV (reference sequence). The CDR3 covers 15 residues. V dropped 5 bases and J dropped 7; count of bases not matched to a gene: 7. The CDR3: CASSPSAGGFGELFF. The CDR3 DNA is TGTGCCAGCAGTCCCTCAGCGGGAGGGTTCGGGGAGCTGTTTTTT.